A selection of T cell receptor beta chains follows, all from one sample in a study of shared clonotypes between healthy human individuals. Assay: immunoSEQ multiplex PCR; the TCRdb copy retains only in-frame clones and omits some. Of some 480,000 clones listed, 70% to 85% are singletons. What was sequenced was PBMCs. These receptors were obtained from a woman aged 40 to 55 in good health. Some clones in this sample may be carry-over from other donors' samples. Both conserved end residues are part of each CDR3. Fields, in order: CDR3 DNA, CDR3 protein, D gene, J gene, clone size, V gene. D genes are given only for firm matches. Clone size is stated in some rows and not others, as once, few, many or a class when expanded.

TGTGCCAGCAGCTTAGGGGATTCGTCCCCATTTTCCTACGAGCAGTACTTC,CASSLGDSSPFSYEQYF,NA,TRBJ2-7,NA,TRBV11-1
TGTGCCAGCAGCTTACCGACGGGGGTAGGGGCCAACGTCCTGACTTTC,CASSLPTGVGANVLTF,NA,TRBJ2-6,NA,TRBV7-2
TGTGCCAGCAGCCCCAGGCGGGACACTGAAGCTTTCTTT,CASSPRRDTEAFF,NA,TRBJ1-1,NA,TRBV7-2
TGTGCCAGCAGCCAAGGCGGAGGACAAGCTTTCTTT,CASSQGGGQAFF,NA,TRBJ1-1,NA,TRBV5-4
TGTGCCAGCAGCTCGATAGCGGGGCCGCAAGAGACCCAGTACTTC,CASSSIAGPQETQYF,TRBD2,TRBJ2-5,NA,TRBV11-2
TGCAGCGTTGGCAGGGGGAGGAATCAGCCCCAGCATTTT,CSVGRGRNQPQHF,TRBD1,TRBJ1-5,NA,TRBV29-1
TGCAGTGCTCCAGGGGCAGTCGAAGCTTTCTTT,CSAPGAVEAFF,NA,TRBJ1-1,NA,TRBV20-1
TGTGCCAGCAGTTTATACCCAGCGGGAGGTCCCTACGAGCAGTACTTC,CASSLYPAGGPYEQYF,TRBD2,TRBJ2-7,NA,TRBV28
TGTGCCAGCAGCGTCTCCGGTCCGCAAGAGACCCAGTACTTC,CASSVSGPQETQYF,NA,TRBJ2-5,few,TRBV9
TGTGCCAGTAGTATGGGTGGGGAACGCTATGGCTACACCTTC,CASSMGGERYGYTF,NA,TRBJ1-2,NA,TRBV19
TGTGCCAGCAGCTCTAGCGGAGGGGGGAGGGAGCAGTTCTTC,CASSSSGGGREQFF,NA,TRBJ2-1,NA,TRBV6-4
TGTGCCAGTAGCGAACAGGGAACTACCGCTTATGGCTACACCTTC,CASSEQGTTAYGYTF,NA,TRBJ1-2,NA,TRBV19
TGCGCCAGCAGCCATTCCAGCCTTGGATACGAGCAGTACTTC,CASSHSSLGYEQYF,NA,TRBJ2-7,NA,TRBV4-1
TGCGCCAGCAGCTTGGACAGGATGAACACTGAAGCTTTCTTT,CASSLDRMNTEAFF,NA,TRBJ1-1,few,TRBV5-1
TGTGCCAGCAGCTTAGCCTCGGGACTAGCGGGAGGAGAGCAGTACTTC,CASSLASGLAGGEQYF,TRBD2,TRBJ2-7,few,TRBV7-2
TGTGCCAGCAGCCCCCAAGCTACACTAGCGGCCGAGCAGTACTTC,CASSPQATLAAEQYF,TRBD2,TRBJ2-7,NA,TRBV7-2
TGTGCCATCGGAGGCGGGAGGGCCGGGGAGACCCAGTACTTC,CAIGGGRAGETQYF,TRBD2,TRBJ2-5,NA,TRBV10-3
TGCAGCGTTCCAGGGGCGGGTCACTACGAGCAGTACTTC,CSVPGAGHYEQYF,NA,TRBJ2-7,NA,TRBV29-1
TGTGCCAGCAGGTCTTGGGACGGATGGGACTATGGCTACACCTTC,CASRSWDGWDYGYTF,NA,TRBJ1-2,NA,TRBV6-6
TGTGCCAGCAGCTTCAACTTACAGGGTATTAGCTACACCTTC,CASSFNLQGISYTF,NA,TRBJ1-2,NA,TRBV7-8
TGTGCCAGTAGTATACCGACTTATAGCAATCAGCCCCAGCATTTT,CASSIPTYSNQPQHF,NA,TRBJ1-5,few,TRBV19
TGTGCCAGCAGTCTAGCGGGAGGTATAAATGAGCAGTTCTTC,CASSLAGGINEQFF,TRBD2,TRBJ2-1,many,TRBV6-4
TGTGCCAGCAGCTTAGTTTTTTTGGGAGCCTACAATGAGCAGTTCTTC,CASSLVFLGAYNEQFF,NA,TRBJ2-1,NA,TRBV11-1
TGTGCCACCAGCAGAGATCGTGAGTCAGTCTCGTTCTTC,CATSRDRESVSFF,NA,TRBJ2-1,NA,TRBV15
TGTGCCAGCTCGCTGGTCGCTCTAGCGGGAGGCGAGCAGTACTTC,CASSLVALAGGEQYF,TRBD2,TRBJ2-7,NA,TRBV18
TGTGCCAGCAGCTTAGCAGGGGGGGACGAAAAACTGTTTTTT,CASSLAGGDEKLFF,NA,TRBJ1-4,NA,TRBV7-9
TGTGCCAGCTCACCTACAGGGTCCAGCTACGAGCAGTACTTC,CASSPTGSSYEQYF,NA,TRBJ2-7,NA,TRBV18
TGTGCCAGCAGCTTGTCGGGAAATAGTGAGCAGTTCTTC,CASSLSGNSEQFF,NA,TRBJ2-1,NA,TRBV7-3
TGTGCTTCCGGTGCGGGGGGCTGGGAGGCAGATACGCAGTATTTT,CASGAGGWEADTQYF,TRBD2,TRBJ2-3,NA,TRBV7-9
TGTGCCAGCAGTTATACTAGCCGGGAGACCCAGTACTTC,CASSYTSRETQYF,NA,TRBJ2-5,NA,TRBV7-8
TGTGCCAGCAGTCCCAACCAACGGACAGGCCGCAGCGAGCAGTACTTC,CASSPNQRTGRSEQYF,TRBD1,TRBJ2-7,once,TRBV2